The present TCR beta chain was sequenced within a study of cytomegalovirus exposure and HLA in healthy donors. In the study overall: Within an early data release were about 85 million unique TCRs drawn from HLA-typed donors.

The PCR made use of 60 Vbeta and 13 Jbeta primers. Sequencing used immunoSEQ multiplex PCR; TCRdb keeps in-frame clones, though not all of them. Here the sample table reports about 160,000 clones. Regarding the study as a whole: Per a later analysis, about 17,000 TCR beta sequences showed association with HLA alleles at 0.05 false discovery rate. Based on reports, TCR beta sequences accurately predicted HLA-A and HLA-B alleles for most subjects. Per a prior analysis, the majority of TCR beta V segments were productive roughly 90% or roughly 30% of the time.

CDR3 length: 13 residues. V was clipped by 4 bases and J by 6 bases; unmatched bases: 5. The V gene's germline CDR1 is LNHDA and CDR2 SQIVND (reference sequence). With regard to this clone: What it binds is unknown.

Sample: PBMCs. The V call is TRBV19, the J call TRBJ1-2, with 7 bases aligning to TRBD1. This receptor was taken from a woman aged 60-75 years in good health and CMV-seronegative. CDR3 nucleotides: TGTGCCAGTAGTACCATAGACAGGGATGGCTACACCTTC. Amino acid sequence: CASSTIDRDGYTF.